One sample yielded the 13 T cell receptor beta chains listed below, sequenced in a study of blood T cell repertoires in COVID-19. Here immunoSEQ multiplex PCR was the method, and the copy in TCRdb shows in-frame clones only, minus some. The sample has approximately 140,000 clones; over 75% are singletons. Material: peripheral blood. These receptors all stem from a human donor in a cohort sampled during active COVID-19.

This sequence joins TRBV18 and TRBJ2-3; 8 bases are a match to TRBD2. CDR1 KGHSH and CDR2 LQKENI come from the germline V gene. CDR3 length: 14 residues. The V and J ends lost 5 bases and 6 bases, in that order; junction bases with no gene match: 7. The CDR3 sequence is CASSSSGSDDTQYF. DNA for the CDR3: TGTGCCAGCTCATCGAGCGGGAGCGATGATACGCAGTATTTT. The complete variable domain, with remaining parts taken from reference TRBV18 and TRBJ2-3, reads NAGVMQNPRHLVRRRGQEARLRCSPMKGHSHVYWYRQLPEEGLKFMVYLQKENIIDESGMPKERFSAEFPKEGPSILRIQQVVRGDSAAYFCASSSSGSDDTQYFGPGTRLTVL.

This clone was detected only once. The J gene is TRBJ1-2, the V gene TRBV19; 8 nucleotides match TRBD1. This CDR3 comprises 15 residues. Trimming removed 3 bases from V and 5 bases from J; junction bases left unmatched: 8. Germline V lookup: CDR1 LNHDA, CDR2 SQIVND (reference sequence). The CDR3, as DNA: TGTGCCAGTAGTATGGCAGGGGGCGCTCAATATGGCTACACCTTC. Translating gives CASSMAGGAQYGYTF.

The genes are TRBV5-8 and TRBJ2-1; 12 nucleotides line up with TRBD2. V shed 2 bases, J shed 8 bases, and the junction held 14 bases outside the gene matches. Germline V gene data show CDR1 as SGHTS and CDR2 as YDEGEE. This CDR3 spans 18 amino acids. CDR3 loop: CASSLLAGGSLGGDEQFF. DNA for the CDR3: TGTGCCAGCAGCTTACTAGCGGGAGGCTCTTTGGGAGGAGATGAGCAGTTCTTC.

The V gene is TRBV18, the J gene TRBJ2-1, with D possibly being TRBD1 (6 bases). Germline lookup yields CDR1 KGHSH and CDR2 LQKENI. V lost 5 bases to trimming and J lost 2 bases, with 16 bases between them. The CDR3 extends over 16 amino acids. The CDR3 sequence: CASSSETGRAYNEQFF. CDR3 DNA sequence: TGTGCCAGCTCATCAGAGACAGGTAGAGCCTACAATGAGCAGTTCTTC.

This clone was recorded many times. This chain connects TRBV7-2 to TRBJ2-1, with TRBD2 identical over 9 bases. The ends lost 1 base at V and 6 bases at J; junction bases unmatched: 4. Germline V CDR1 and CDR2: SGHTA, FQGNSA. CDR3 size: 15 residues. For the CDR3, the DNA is TGTGCCAGCAGCTTAGGCGGGGGGGCCGGCAATGAGCAGTTCTTC. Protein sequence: CASSLGGGAGNEQFF. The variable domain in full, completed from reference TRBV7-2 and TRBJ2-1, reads GAGVSQSPSNKVTEKGKDVELRCDPISGHTALYWYRQSLGQGLEFLIYFQGNSAPDKSGLPSDRFSAERTGGSVSTLTIQRTQQEDSAVYLCASSLGGGAGNEQFFGPGTRLTVL.

DNA for the CDR3: TGTGCCAGCAGTTACCAGGCCGACTATGGCTACACCTTC. Translating gives CASSYQADYGYTF. The chain links TRBV6-2 or TRBV6-3 to TRBJ1-2; D gene ambiguous. V was pared by 2 bases and J by 3 bases, with 7 bases between. The CDR3 is 13 residues long. In germline, CDR1 is MNHEY, CDR2 SVGEGT.

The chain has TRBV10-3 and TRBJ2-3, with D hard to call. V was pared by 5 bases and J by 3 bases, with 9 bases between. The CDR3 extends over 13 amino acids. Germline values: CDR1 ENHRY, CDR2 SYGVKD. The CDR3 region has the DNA TGTGCCATCAGTCCACTAACGACAGATACGCAGTATTTT. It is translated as CAISPLTTDTQYF.

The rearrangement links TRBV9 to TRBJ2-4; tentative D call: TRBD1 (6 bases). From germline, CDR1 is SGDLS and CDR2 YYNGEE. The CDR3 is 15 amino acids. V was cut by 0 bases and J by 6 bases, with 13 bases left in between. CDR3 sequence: CASSVDGGGGNIQYF. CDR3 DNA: TGTGCCAGCAGCGTAGATGGGGGCGGCGGAAACATTCAGTACTTC.

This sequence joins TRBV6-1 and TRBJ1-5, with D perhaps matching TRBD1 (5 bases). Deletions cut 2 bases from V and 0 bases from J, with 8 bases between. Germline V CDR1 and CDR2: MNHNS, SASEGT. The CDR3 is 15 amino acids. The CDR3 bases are TGTGCCAGCAGTGAACAGGGCTTTAGCAATCAGCCCCAGCATTTT. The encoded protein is CASSEQGFSNQPQHF.

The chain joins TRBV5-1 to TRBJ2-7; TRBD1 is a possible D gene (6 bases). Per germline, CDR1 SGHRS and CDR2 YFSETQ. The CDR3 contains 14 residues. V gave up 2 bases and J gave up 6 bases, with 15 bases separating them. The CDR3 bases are TGCGCCAGCAGCTTAATTACAGGGTCCGGCGAGCAGTACTTC. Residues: CASSLITGSGEQYF.

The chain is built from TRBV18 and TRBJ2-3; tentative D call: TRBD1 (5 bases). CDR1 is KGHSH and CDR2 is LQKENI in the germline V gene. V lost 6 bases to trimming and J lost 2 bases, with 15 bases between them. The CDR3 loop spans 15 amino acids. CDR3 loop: CASSLDTGATDTQYF. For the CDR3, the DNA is TGTGCCAGCTCCCTAGATACAGGAGCCACAGATACGCAGTATTTT.

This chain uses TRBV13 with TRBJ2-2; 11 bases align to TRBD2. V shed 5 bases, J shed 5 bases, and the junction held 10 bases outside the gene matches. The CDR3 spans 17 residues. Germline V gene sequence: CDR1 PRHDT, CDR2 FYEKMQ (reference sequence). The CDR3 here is CASSPPGTSGITGELFF. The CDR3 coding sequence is TGTGCCAGCAGCCCCCCCGGGACTAGCGGTATAACCGGGGAGCTGTTTTTT.

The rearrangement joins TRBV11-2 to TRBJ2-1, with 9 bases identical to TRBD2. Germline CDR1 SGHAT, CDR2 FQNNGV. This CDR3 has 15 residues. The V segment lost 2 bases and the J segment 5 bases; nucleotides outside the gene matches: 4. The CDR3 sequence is CASSLTLAGNNEQFF. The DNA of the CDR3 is TGTGCCAGCAGCTTAACTCTAGCGGGAAACAATGAGCAGTTCTTC.